These 9 T cell receptor beta chains were sequenced from one sample in a study of blood T cell repertoires in COVID-19. Assay: immunoSEQ multiplex PCR; the TCRdb copy retains only in-frame clones and omits some. The sample holds over 65,000 clones, 80% to 95% seen once. Sequencing input: peripheral blood. These receptors were taken from a woman of 80 years or more with acute or convalescent COVID-19.

This clone was counted once. This chain joins TRBV29-1 and TRBJ1-1; D not certain. The CDR3 is 11 amino acids. Germline CDR1 reads SQVTM; CDR2 reads ANQGSEA. Trimming took off 4 bases at V and 4 bases at J, with 7 bases between the two ends. CDR3 sequence: CSVGGGTEAFF. For the CDR3, the DNA is TGCAGCGTTGGGGGAGGCACTGAAGCTTTCTTT.

V gene TRBV6-5 combines with J gene TRBJ2-7; tentative D call: TRBD2 (5 bases). This CDR3 contains 14 residues. V dropped 2 bases and J dropped 1 base, with 9 bases sitting between them. Germline V gene lookup returns CDR1 MNHEY and CDR2 SVGAGI. The CDR3 DNA reads TGTGCCAGCAGTTACGGCGGGCCATCCTACGAGCAGTACTTC. Translated: CASSYGGPSYEQYF.

This chain connects TRBV12-3 or TRBV12-4 to TRBJ1-2; 7 nucleotides match TRBD1. The CDR3 loop spans 13 amino acids. The ends lost 6 bases at V and 4 bases at J; junction bases unmatched: 5. As DNA, the CDR3 is TGTGCCAGCAGCAGGGACAGAGCCTATGGCTACACCTTC. Protein sequence: CASSRDRAYGYTF.

The V and J genes are TRBV19 and TRBJ1-2; 10 bases agree with TRBD1. This CDR3 region has 15 residues. Germline assignment: CDR1 LNHDA and CDR2 SQIVND (reference sequence). V shed 4 bases, J shed 5 bases, and the junction held 7 bases outside the gene matches. The CDR3 protein is CASSRAGTGEYGYTF. The CDR3 DNA is TGTGCCAGTAGTAGAGCCGGGACAGGGGAGTATGGCTACACCTTC.

The rearrangement uses TRBV19 and TRBJ2-1, with TRBD1 as a possible D gene (5 bases). V was clipped by 3 bases and J by 4 bases, with 13 bases between them. Germline lookup yields CDR1 LNHDA and CDR2 SQIVND (reference sequence). The CDR3 runs to 15 residues. The CDR3 DNA follows: TGTGCCAGTAGTATGGGGCAAGGGCTATACAATGAGCAGTTCTTC. Encoded protein: CASSMGQGLYNEQFF. Full variable domain (missing parts from reference TRBV19 and TRBJ2-1): DGGITQSPKYLFRKEGQNVTLSCEQNLNHDAMYWYRQDPGQGLRLIYYSQIVNDFQKGDIAEGYSVSREKKESFPLTVTSAQKNPTAFYLCASSMGQGLYNEQFFGPGTRLTVL.

The V call is TRBV27, the J call TRBJ2-3, with 7 bases that match TRBD1. The CDR3 is made up of 12 amino acids. V shed 3 bases, J shed 8 bases, and the junction held 2 bases outside the gene matches. CDR1 and CDR2 (germline): MNHEY, SMNVEV (reference sequence). The CDR3 DNA follows: TGTGCCAGCAGTTTGCCAGGGGGTACGCAGTATTTT. The encoded protein is CASSLPGGTQYF.

This chain links TRBV7-9 with TRBJ1-3; weak D call: TRBD1 (5 bases). Trimming pared 0 bases from V and 5 bases from J, leaving 14 bases between. Germline loops: CDR1 SEHNR, CDR2 FQNEAQ (reference sequence). There are 16 residues in the CDR3. The CDR3 spells CASSLASPGWRNTIYF. CDR3 in DNA: TGTGCCAGCAGCTTAGCGTCCCCAGGGTGGAGAAACACCATATATTTT. The whole variable domain, filled in from reference TRBV7-9 and TRBJ1-3, reads DTGVSQNPRHKITKRGQNVTFRCDPISEHNRLYWYRQTLGQGPEFLTYFQNEAQLEKSRLLSDRFSAERPKGSFSTLEIQRTEQGDSAMYLCASSLASPGWRNTIYFGEGSWLTVV.

About this clone itself: The sample holds other DNA sequences that translate to the same CDR3. This chain connects TRBV3-1 (or the pseudogene TRBV3-2) to TRBJ1-1, with 8 nucleotides matching TRBD1. With V trimmed by 4 bases and J by 4 bases, 2 bases remained unmatched. The V gene's germline CDR1 is LGHDT and CDR2 YNNKEL (reference sequence). The CDR3 covers 13 residues. CDR3 in DNA: TGTGCCAGCAGCCCCGGACAGGGCACTGAAGCTTTCTTT. Its protein is CASSPGQGTEAFF.

The chain links TRBV19 to TRBJ1-6; 9 bases are shared with TRBD1. This CDR3 has 14 residues. Trimming took 8 bases from V and 8 from J; bases not matched to a gene: 7. Germline assignment: CDR1 LNHDA and CDR2 SQIVND (reference sequence). CDR3 sequence: CASAVGQGYSPLHF. In nucleotides, the CDR3 is TGTGCCAGTGCCGTGGGACAGGGATATTCACCCCTCCACTTT.